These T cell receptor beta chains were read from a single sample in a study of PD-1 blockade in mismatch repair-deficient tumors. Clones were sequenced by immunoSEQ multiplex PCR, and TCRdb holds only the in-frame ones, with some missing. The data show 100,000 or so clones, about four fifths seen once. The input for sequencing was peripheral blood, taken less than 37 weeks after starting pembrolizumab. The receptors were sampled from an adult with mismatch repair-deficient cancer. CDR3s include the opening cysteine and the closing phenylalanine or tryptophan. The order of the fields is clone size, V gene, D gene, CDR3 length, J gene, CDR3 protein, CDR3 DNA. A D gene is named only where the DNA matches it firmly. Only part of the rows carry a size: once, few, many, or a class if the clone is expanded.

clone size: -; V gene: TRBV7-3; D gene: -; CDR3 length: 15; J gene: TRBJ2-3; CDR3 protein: CASSLDGMSSDTQYF; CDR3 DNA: TGTGCCAGCAGCTTAGACGGCATGAGCTCGGATACGCAGTATTTT
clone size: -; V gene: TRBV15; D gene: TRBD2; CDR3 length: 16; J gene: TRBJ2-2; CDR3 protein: CATSRRGLADTGELFF; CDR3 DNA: TGTGCCACCAGCAGACGGGGACTAGCAGACACCGGGGAGCTGTTTTTT
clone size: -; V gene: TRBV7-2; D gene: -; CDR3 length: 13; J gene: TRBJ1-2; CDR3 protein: CASSPDRNYGYTF; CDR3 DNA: TGTGCCAGCAGCCCAGACAGAAACTATGGCTACACCTTC
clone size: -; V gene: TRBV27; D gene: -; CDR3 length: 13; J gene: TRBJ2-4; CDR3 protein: CASSLGWGNIQYF; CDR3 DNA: TGTGCCAGCAGTTTAGGATGGGGGAACATTCAGTACTTC
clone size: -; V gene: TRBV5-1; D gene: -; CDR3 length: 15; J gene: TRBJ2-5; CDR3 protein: CASSLLRSSAETQYF; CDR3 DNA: TGCGCCAGCAGCTTGCTCCGGTCTAGCGCGGAGACCCAGTACTTC
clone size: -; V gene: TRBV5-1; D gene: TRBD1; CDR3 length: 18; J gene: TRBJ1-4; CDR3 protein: CASRQNQGAGITNEKLFF; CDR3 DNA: TGCGCCAGCAGACAGAACCAGGGGGCTGGAATAACTAATGAAAAACTGTTTTTT
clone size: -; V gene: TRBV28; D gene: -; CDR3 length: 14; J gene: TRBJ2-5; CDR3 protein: CASSTPGLRRTQYF; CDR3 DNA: TGTGCCAGCAGTACCCCGGGGCTTCGTAGGACCCAGTACTTC
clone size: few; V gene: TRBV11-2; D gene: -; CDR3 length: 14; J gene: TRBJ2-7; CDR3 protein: CASTTGIGPYEQYF; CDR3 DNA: TGTGCCAGCACCACCGGGATCGGGCCCTACGAGCAGTACTTC
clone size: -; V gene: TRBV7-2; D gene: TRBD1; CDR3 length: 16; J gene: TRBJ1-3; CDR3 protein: CASSPRQGTAGNTIYF; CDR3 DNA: TGTGCCAGCAGCCCAAGACAGGGGACGGCTGGAAACACCATATATTTT
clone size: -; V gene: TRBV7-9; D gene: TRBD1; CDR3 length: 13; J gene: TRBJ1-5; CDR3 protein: CASSIDREQPQHF; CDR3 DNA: TGTGCCAGCAGCATCGACAGGGAGCAGCCCCAGCATTTT